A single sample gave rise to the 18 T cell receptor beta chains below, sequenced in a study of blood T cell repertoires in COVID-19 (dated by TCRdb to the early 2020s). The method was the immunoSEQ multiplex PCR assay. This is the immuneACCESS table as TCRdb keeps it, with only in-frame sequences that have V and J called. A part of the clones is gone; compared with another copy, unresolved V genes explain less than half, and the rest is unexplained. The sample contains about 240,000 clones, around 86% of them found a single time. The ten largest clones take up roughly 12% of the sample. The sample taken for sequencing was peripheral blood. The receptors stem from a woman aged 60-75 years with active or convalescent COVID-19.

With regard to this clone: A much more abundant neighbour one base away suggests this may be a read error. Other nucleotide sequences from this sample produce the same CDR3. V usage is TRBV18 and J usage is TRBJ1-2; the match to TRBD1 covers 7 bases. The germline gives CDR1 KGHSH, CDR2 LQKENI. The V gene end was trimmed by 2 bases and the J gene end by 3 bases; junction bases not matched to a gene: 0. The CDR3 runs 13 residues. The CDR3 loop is CASSPDRDYGYTF. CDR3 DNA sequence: TGTGCCAGCTCACCAGACAGGGACTATGGCTACACCTTC.

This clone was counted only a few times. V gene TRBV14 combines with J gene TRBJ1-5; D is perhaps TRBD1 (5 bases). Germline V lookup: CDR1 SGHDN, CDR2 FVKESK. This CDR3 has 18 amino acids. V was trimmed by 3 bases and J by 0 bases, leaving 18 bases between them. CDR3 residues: CASSHPKETADSNQPQHF. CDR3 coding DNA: TGTGCCAGCAGCCACCCCAAGGAGACAGCAGATAGCAATCAGCCCCAGCATTTT.

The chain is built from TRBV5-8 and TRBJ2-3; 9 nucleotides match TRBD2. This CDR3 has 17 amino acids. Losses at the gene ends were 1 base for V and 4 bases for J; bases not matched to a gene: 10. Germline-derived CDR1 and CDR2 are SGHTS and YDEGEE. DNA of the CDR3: TGTGCCAGCAGCTTGTCCTCCGCGGGGGGGCCGGCAGATACGCAGTATTTT. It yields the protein CASSLSSAGGPADTQYF.

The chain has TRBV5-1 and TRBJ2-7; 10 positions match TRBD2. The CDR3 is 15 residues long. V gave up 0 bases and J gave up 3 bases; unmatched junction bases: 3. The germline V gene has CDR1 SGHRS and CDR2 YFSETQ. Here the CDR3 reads CASSLDSGGYYEQYF. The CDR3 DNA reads TGCGCCAGCAGCTTGGATAGCGGGGGGTACTACGAGCAGTACTTC. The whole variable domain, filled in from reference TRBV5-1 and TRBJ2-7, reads KAGVTQTPRYLIKTRGQQVTLSCSPISGHRSVSWYQQTPGQGLQFLFEYFSETQRNKGNFPGRFSGRQFSNSRSEMNVSTLELGDSALYLCASSLDSGGYYEQYFGPGTRLTVT.

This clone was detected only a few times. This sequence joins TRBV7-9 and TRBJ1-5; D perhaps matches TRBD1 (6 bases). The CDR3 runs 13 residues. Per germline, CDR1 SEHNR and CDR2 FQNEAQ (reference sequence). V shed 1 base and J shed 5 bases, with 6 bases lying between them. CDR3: CASSLEGDQPQHF. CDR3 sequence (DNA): TGTGCCAGCAGCTTAGAGGGGGATCAGCCCCAGCATTTT.

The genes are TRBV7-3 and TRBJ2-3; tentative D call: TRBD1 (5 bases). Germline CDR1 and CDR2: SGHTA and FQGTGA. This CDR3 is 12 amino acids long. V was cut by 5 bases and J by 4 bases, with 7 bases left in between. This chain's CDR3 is CASSKGADTQYF. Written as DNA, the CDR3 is TGTGCCAGCAGCAAAGGGGCAGATACGCAGTATTTT.

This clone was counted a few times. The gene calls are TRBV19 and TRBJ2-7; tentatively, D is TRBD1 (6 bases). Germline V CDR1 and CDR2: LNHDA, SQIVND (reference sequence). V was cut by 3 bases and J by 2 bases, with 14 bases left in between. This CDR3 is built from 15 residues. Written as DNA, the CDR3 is TGTGCCAGTAGTATCCAGGCAGGGGATCCCTACGAGCAGTACTTC. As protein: CASSIQAGDPYEQYF. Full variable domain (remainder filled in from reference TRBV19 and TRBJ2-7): DGGITQSPKYLFRKEGQNVTLSCEQNLNHDAMYWYRQDPGQGLRLIYYSQIVNDFQKGDIAEGYSVSREKKESFPLTVTSAQKNPTAFYLCASSIQAGDPYEQYFGPGTRLTVT.

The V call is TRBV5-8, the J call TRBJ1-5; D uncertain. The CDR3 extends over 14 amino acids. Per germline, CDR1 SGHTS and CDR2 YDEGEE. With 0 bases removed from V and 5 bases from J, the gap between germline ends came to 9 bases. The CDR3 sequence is CASSLEANYQPQHF. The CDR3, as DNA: TGTGCCAGCAGCTTGGAAGCGAATTATCAGCCCCAGCATTTT.

CDR3: CASSRIAGGGDTQYF. DNA for the CDR3: TGTGCCAGCAGCCGTATAGCGGGGGGCGGGGATACGCAGTATTTT. The chain recombines TRBV7-2 with TRBJ2-3; 10 positions match TRBD2. Germline loops: CDR1 SGHTA, CDR2 FQGNSA. V shed 5 bases, J shed 6 bases, and the junction held 8 bases outside the gene matches. This CDR3 region has 15 residues.

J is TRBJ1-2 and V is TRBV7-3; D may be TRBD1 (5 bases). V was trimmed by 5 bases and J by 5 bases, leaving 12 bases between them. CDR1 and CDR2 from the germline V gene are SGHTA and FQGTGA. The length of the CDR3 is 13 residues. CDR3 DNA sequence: TGTGCCAGCAGCCCAAGGAGGGGATATGGCTACACCTTC. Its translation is CASSPRRGYGYTF.

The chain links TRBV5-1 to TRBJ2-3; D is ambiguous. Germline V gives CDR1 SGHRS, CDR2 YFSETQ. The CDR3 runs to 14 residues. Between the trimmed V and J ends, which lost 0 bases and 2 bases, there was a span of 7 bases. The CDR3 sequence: CASSLGAPTDTQYF. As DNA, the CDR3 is TGCGCCAGCAGCTTGGGGGCTCCCACAGATACGCAGTATTTT.

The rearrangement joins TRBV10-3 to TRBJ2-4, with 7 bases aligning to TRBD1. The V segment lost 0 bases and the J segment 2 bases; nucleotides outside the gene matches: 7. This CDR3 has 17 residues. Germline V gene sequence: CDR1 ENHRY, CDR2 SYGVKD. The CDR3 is CAISESPRDSTKNIQYF. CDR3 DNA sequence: TGTGCCATCAGTGAGTCCCCCCGGGACAGCACCAAAAACATTCAGTACTTC.

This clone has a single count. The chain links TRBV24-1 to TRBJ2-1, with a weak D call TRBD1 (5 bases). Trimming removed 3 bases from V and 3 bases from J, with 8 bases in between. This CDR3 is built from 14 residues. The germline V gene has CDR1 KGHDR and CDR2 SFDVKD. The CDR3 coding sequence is TGTGCCACCAGTGATCCTGACAGCTACAATGAGCAGTTCTTC. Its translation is CATSDPDSYNEQFF.

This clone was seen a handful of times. The CDR3 sequence: CASSLTSGGAYEQYF. In DNA, the CDR3 is TGTGCCAGCAGCTTGACTAGCGGGGGGGCCTACGAGCAGTACTTC. This chain uses TRBV11-2 with TRBJ2-7; the match to TRBD2 covers 14 bases. The CDR3 sequence is 15 residues long. Germline loops: CDR1 SGHAT, CDR2 FQNNGV. V lost 3 bases to trimming and J lost 2 bases; unmatched junction nucleotides: 0.

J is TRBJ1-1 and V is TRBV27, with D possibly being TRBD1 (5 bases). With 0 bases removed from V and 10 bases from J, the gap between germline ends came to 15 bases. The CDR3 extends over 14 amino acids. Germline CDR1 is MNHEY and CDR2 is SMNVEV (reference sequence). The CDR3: CASSLSGGVWGAFF. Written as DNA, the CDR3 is TGTGCCAGCAGTTTATCGGGGGGGGTGTGGGGAGCTTTCTTT.

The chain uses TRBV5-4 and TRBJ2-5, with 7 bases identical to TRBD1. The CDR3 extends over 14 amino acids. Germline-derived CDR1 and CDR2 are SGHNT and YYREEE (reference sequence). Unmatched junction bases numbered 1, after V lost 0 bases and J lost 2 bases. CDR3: CASSLARGQETQYF. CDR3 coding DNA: TGTGCCAGCAGCTTGGCCAGGGGGCAAGAGACCCAGTACTTC.

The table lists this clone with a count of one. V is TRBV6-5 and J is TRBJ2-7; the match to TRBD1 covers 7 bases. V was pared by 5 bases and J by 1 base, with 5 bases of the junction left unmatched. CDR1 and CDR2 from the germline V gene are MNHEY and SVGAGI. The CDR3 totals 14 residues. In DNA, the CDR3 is TGTGCCAGCAGTACGACAGGGCCGTCCTACGAGCAGTACTTC. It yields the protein CASSTTGPSYEQYF.

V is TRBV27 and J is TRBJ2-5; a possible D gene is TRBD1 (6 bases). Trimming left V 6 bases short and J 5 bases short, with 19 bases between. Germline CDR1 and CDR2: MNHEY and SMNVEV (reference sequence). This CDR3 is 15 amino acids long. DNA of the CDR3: TGTGCCAGCAGCCTAGGGCTCCAGGGGCTGGAGACCCAGTACTTC. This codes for CASSLGLQGLETQYF.